This T cell receptor beta chain comes out of a study of T cell responses to AZD1222 COVID-19 vaccine. The germline V gene encodes CDR1 SGDLS and CDR2 YYNGEE. V lost 4 bases, J lost 2 bases, and 10 bases lay in between. This CDR3 region has 14 residues. The data were produced by immunoSEQ multiplex PCR, yet TCRdb's version contains in-frame clones alone and is incomplete. The sample has roughly 200,000 clones, approximately 91% seen once. The TCR comes from an adult who received the AZD1222 COVID-19 vaccine. Material: peripheral blood, obtained 28 days after the second AZD1222 dose. The chain uses TRBV9 and TRBJ2-1; D ambiguous. In nucleotides, the CDR3 is TGTGCCAGCAGCCAACCTGGCGCCTACAATGAGCAGTTCTTC. This codes for CASSQPGAYNEQFF.